Below are 5 T cell receptor beta chains sequenced from a single sample in a study of early T cells in non-severe SARS-CoV-2 infection. In TCRdb, the 5' RACE reads were re-called with MiXCR into one record per CDR3 protein. The sample consists of some 57,000 distinct CDR3 sequences, 8.5% to 12% of them appearing once. The sample taken for sequencing was whole blood. Source of these receptors: an adult who was a healthcare worker with PCR-confirmed SARS-CoV-2 infection or an uninfected control (not recorded which).

This clonotype was found a few times. The chain recombines TRBV12-3 or TRBV12-4 with TRBJ1-2; D might be TRBD1 (5 bases). The CDR3 sequence is 13 residues long. The V gene lost 5 bases and the J gene lost 2 bases, with 9 bases spanning the gap. For the CDR3, the DNA is TGTGCCAGCAGTCGACAGACCAACTATGGCTACACCTTC. Amino acid sequence: CASSRQTNYGYTF.

This clonotype occurred many times. This sequence joins TRBV20-1 and TRBJ2-7, with D possibly matching TRBD1 (6 bases). Deletions cut 5 bases from V and 2 bases from J, with 16 bases between. Germline loops: CDR1 DFQATT, CDR2 SNEGSKA (reference sequence). The CDR3 contains 14 residues. CDR3 DNA: TGCAGTGCTCAGCACAGGACAGTGACCTACGAGCAGTACTTC. Its translation is CSAQHRTVTYEQYF.

This clonotype occurred many times. The chain is built from TRBV20-1 and TRBJ1-3; D uncertain. The CDR3 runs to 12 residues. CDR1 is DFQATT, CDR2 SNEGSKA, per germline (reference sequence). Trimming shortened V by 8 bases and J by 7 bases, and 15 bases separated the two germline ends. CDR3 nucleotide sequence: TGCAGTCCAGCTAGGTACGGGAACACCATATATTTT. It is translated as CSPARYGNTIYF.

This clonotype was observed at least ten times. This chain joins TRBV12-2 and TRBJ2-1; the table's D call TRBD1 went unverified against the DNA. TRBV12-2 is a pseudogene. There are 15 residues in the CDR3. The CDR3: CASSRRDKLYNEQFF. The CDR3 DNA is TGTGCAAGTTCGCGGCGGGACAAACTTTACAATGAGCAGTTCTTC.

The sample holds many counts of this clonotype. The chain couples TRBV6-1 to TRBJ2-1, with D tentatively TRBD2 (6 bases). V lost 3 bases, J lost 0 bases, and 6 bases lay in between. The CDR3 has 14 amino acids. Germline CDR1 is MNHNS and CDR2 is SASEGT. CDR3 amino acids: CASSEGLSYNEQFF. CDR3 nucleotide sequence: TGTGCCAGCAGTGAGGGACTCTCCTACAATGAGCAGTTCTTC.